Sequencing of this T cell receptor beta chain was carried out in a study of blood T cell repertoires in COVID-19. Study-wide background: Both acute and convalescent COVID-19 samples were obtained from the United States, Italy and Spain. PBMCs, B-cell-depleted T cells, or T cells were the source of the cDNA or gDNA that made up the material.

Turning to this clone: A read error may produce the germline difference seen at one junction end.

The CDR3 has 15 residues. Per the germline V gene, CDR1 is SSHAT and CDR2 is FNYEAQ (reference sequence). Per the study methods: From reference gene primer amplification, estimates of nucleated cell counts were derived. Here immunoSEQ multiplex PCR was the method, and the copy in TCRdb shows in-frame clones only, minus some. From that table come the V and J calls and clone size; the DNA was used to work out D and trimming. The table shows around 220,000 clones, with more than 75% occurring only once. Sequenced input: peripheral blood. This chain uses TRBV7-7 with TRBJ1-3; D might be TRBD1 (5 bases). The TCR comes from a middle-aged man with active or convalescent COVID-19. CDR3 in amino acids: CASSLDRRAGNTIYF. DNA of the CDR3: TGTGCTAGCAGCTTAGATCGCAGGGCTGGAAACACCATATATTTT.